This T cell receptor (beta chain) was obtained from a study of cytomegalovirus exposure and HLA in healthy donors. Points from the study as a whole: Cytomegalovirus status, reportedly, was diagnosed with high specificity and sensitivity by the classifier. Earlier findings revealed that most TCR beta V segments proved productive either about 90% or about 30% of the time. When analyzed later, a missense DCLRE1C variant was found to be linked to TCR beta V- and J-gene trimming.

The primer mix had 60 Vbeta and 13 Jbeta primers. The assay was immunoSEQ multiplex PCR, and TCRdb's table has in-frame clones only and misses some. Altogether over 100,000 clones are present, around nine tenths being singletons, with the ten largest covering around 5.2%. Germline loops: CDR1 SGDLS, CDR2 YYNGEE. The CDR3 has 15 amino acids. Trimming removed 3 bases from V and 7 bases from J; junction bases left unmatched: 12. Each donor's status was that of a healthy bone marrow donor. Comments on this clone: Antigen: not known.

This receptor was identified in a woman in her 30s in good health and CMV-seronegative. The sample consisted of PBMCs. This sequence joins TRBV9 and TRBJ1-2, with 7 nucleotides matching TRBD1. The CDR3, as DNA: TGTGCCAGCAGCGCTTCGACAGGGATGAATGGTGGCTACACCTTC. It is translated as CASSASTGMNGGYTF.